The source of this T cell receptor beta chain is a study of blood T cell repertoires in COVID-19. Between the trimmed V and J ends, which lost 3 bases and 7 bases, there was a span of 10 bases. This CDR3 is built from 13 residues. This clone showed up just a few times. Assay used: immunoSEQ multiplex PCR; TCRdb lists only in-frame clones, some missing. The profile shows approximately 220,000 clones, 80% to 90% of them singletons. This TCR was sampled from an elderly woman with acute or convalescent COVID-19. Source material: peripheral blood. The chain uses TRBV12-3 or TRBV12-4 and TRBJ1-5; possibly TRBD1 for D (5 bases). In nucleotides, the CDR3 is TGTGCCAGCAGTTTCACAGGTGGACAGCCCCAGCATTTT. Its protein product is CASSFTGGQPQHF.